The 9 T cell receptor beta chains reported below all come from one sample, sequenced in a study of blood T cell repertoires in COVID-19. Only in-frame clones appear in the TCRdb table, and some are missing; sequencing was by immunoSEQ multiplex PCR. This table holds nearly 95,000 clones, around four fifths found once. The sequenced material came from peripheral blood. The source of these receptors is a human donor in a cohort sampled during active COVID-19.

In its sample, this clone was seen a few times. The chain has TRBV6-5 and TRBJ1-6; D is undetermined. Germline CDR1 and CDR2: MNHEY and SVGAGI. V was trimmed by 4 bases and J by 7 bases, leaving 14 bases between them. The CDR3 length is 15 residues. DNA for the CDR3: TGTGCCAGCAGTTGGTCTAACCCTGTCAATTCACCCCTCCACTTT. Its protein is CASSWSNPVNSPLHF.

This clone showed up just a few times. This chain uses TRBV9 with TRBJ2-3; D may be TRBD1 (6 bases). There are 16 residues in the CDR3. The germline V and J ends were trimmed by 0 bases and 2 bases, with 13 bases remaining between them. The germline V gene encodes CDR1 SGDLS and CDR2 YYNGEE. The CDR3 bases are TGTGCCAGCAGCGTAGAGGCAGGGGCCCTCACAGATACGCAGTATTTT. Its translation is CASSVEAGALTDTQYF.

J is TRBJ1-2 and V is TRBV2, with no clear D. CDR3 length: 12 residues. V lost 6 bases to trimming and J lost 4 bases, with 9 bases between them. Germline loops: CDR1 SNHLY, CDR2 FYNNEI. Here the CDR3 DNA reads TGTGCCAGCAGGGCAGGAATCTATGGCTACACCTTC. It specifies CASRAGIYGYTF.

Only a few counts were recorded for this clone. This chain uses TRBV28 with TRBJ1-5; 10 nucleotides agree with TRBD1. This CDR3 has 15 residues. The germline gives CDR1 MDHEN, CDR2 SYDVKM. V lost 6 bases to trimming and J lost 6 bases; unmatched junction nucleotides: 8. The CDR3 loop reads CASRGRDRGRQPQHF. In nucleotides, the CDR3 is TGTGCCAGCAGAGGCCGGGACAGGGGACGTCAGCCCCAGCATTTT.

The rearrangement joins TRBV10-3 to TRBJ2-7; 13 positions agree with TRBD2. CDR3 length: 15 residues. The V gene's germline CDR1 is ENHRY and CDR2 SYGVKD. The trim removed 7 bases at V and 2 bases at J, leaving 5 bases unmatched. The CDR3: CAITRGTSGAYEQYF. CDR3 DNA: TGTGCCATCACCCGAGGGACTAGCGGGGCCTACGAGCAGTACTTC.

This chain uses TRBV5-1 with TRBJ1-3, with D possibly matching TRBD1 (6 bases). Germline loops: CDR1 SGHRS, CDR2 YFSETQ. CDR3 length: 15 residues. The V end was cut by 0 bases, the J end by 3 bases, with 10 bases between. The CDR3 protein is CASSLAIGGGNTIYF. The DNA for the CDR3 is TGCGCCAGCAGCTTGGCCATAGGGGGTGGAAACACCATATATTTT. The whole variable domain, remainder taken from reference TRBV5-1 and TRBJ1-3, is KAGVTQTPRYLIKTRGQQVTLSCSPISGHRSVSWYQQTPGQGLQFLFEYFSETQRNKGNFPGRFSGRQFSNSRSEMNVSTLELGDSALYLCASSLAIGGGNTIYFGEGSWLTVV.

Here the CDR3 DNA reads TGTGCCAGCAGCTTGGGACAGGGCTCATTTTACGAGCAGTACTTC. It specifies CASSLGQGSFYEQYF. The J gene is TRBJ2-7, the V gene TRBV11-2; TRBD1 matches at 9 bases. CDR1 and CDR2 from the germline V gene are SGHAT and FQNNGV. The CDR3 is 15 residues long. V trimming: 3 bases; J trimming: 4 bases; junction bases outside the gene matches: 7.

The chain joins TRBV19 to TRBJ2-7, with TRBD2 identical over 12 bases. CDR1 LNHDA and CDR2 SQIVND come from the germline V gene (reference sequence). The CDR3 has 21 residues. V was clipped by 1 base and J by 7 bases; unmatched bases: 23. The CDR3 spells CASSIVPWTSGTTHLLGEQYF. In DNA form, the CDR3 reads TGTGCCAGTAGTATAGTCCCCTGGACTAGCGGGACTACCCACCTACTTGGAGAGCAGTACTTC. The full variable domain, with the rest looked up from reference TRBV19 and TRBJ2-7, is DGGITQSPKYLFRKEGQNVTLSCEQNLNHDAMYWYRQDPGQGLRLIYYSQIVNDFQKGDIAEGYSVSREKKESFPLTVTSAQKNPTAFYLCASSIVPWTSGTTHLLGEQYFGPGTRLTVT.

The chain employs TRBV7-6 and TRBJ2-1; D is unresolved. Germline values: CDR1 SGHVS, CDR2 FNYEAQ. The CDR3 has 14 residues. The V end was cut by 8 bases, the J end by 3 bases, with 14 bases between. The chain's CDR3 is CASGELLRYNEQFF. For the CDR3, the DNA is TGTGCCAGCGGTGAACTCCTCCGCTACAATGAGCAGTTCTTC.